The 26 T cell receptor beta chains in this list originate from one sample, sequenced in a study of Tregs in tolerant kidney transplant recipients. Assay used: immunoSEQ multiplex PCR; TCRdb lists only in-frame clones, some missing. The data show around 230,000 clones, roughly 84% seen once. The sequenced material came from CD4+ T cells from blood. The receptors derive from a human donor in good health.

There are a few counts of this clone. The chain combines TRBV5-1 with TRBJ2-2; the D call may be TRBD1 or TRBD2 (5 bases each). Germline CDR1 SGHRS, CDR2 YFSETQ. Trimming removed 3 bases at V and 4 bases at J, with 10 bases between. CDR3 length equals 14 residues. The CDR3 sequence: CASSSGPTTGELFF. CDR3 DNA: TGCGCCAGCAGCTCGGGACCGACCACCGGGGAGCTGTTTTTT. Looking up the rest from reference TRBV5-1 and TRBJ2-2 gives the full variable domain: KAGVTQTPRYLIKTRGQQVTLSCSPISGHRSVSWYQQTPGQGLQFLFEYFSETQRNKGNFPGRFSGRQFSNSRSEMNVSTLELGDSALYLCASSSGPTTGELFFGEGSRLTVL.

This clone came up a few times. CDR3 loop: CASSLGQGTNSPLHF. CDR3 nucleotide sequence: TGTGCCAGCAGCTTGGGACAGGGGACCAATTCACCCCTCCACTTT. The chain couples TRBV7-2 to TRBJ1-6; TRBD1 agrees at 10 bases. Losses at the gene ends were 3 bases for V and 7 bases for J; bases not matched to a gene: 3. The CDR3 is 15 residues long. Germline V gene lookup returns CDR1 SGHTA and CDR2 FQGNSA.

The chain employs TRBV6-6 and TRBJ1-2; unclear D gene. Germline V gene sequence: CDR1 MNHNY, CDR2 SVGAGI (reference sequence). With 5 bases removed from V and 5 bases from J, the gap between germline ends came to 12 bases. This CDR3 has 13 amino acids. The CDR3 loop is CASSDKGIYGYTF. The CDR3, as DNA: TGTGCCAGCAGTGACAAGGGAATATATGGCTACACCTTC.

V usage is TRBV6-1 and J usage is TRBJ1-1, with D perhaps matching TRBD1 (6 bases). Germline V gene lookup returns CDR1 MNHNS and CDR2 SASEGT. The V gene lost 4 bases and the J gene lost 4 bases, with 10 bases spanning the gap. CDR3 length equals 13 residues. The CDR3 loop reads CASSVTGRTEAFF. The CDR3 bases are TGTGCCAGCAGTGTTACAGGGCGCACTGAAGCTTTCTTT.

V gene TRBV28 combines with J gene TRBJ2-1; tentatively, D is TRBD2 (7 bases). V gave up 5 bases and J gave up 3 bases, with 23 bases separating them. The CDR3 runs 18 residues. Germline V gene data show CDR1 as MDHEN and CDR2 as SYDVKM. In DNA form, the CDR3 reads TGTGCCAGCAGTCAGGTTGGAAGGGGGGGCGGGAGCTACAATGAGCAGTTCTTC. Protein: CASSQVGRGGGSYNEQFF.

This clone was observed a few times. The rearrangement joins TRBV7-6 to TRBJ1-3; D gene unclear. The length of the CDR3 is 15 residues. V lost 2 bases and J lost 5, with 13 bases in between. Germline lookup yields CDR1 SGHVS and CDR2 FNYEAQ. CDR3 residues: CASSLTSDRRNTIYF. The CDR3, as DNA: TGTGCCAGCAGCTTAACTTCGGACCGAAGAAACACCATATATTTT.

The chain joins TRBV5-5 to TRBJ1-3; D might be TRBD1 (5 bases). The CDR3 spans 15 residues. Trimming took off 0 bases at V and 0 bases at J, with 7 bases between the two ends. Germline assignment: CDR1 SGHKS and CDR2 YYEKEE (reference sequence). The CDR3 DNA follows: TGTGCCAGCAGCTTGGGGGGCCACTCTGGAAACACCATATATTTT. Its protein is CASSLGGHSGNTIYF.

In nucleotides, the CDR3 is TGCGCCAGCAGCCAGGGCCCCGGGACTACCAGGAGGAACGAGCAGTACTTC. It encodes CASSQGPGTTRRNEQYF. The chain has TRBV4-1 and TRBJ2-7; 7 bases align to TRBD2. The germline V gene has CDR1 MGHRA and CDR2 YSYEKL. This CDR3 is 17 amino acids long. V dropped 3 bases and J dropped 5; count of bases not matched to a gene: 16.

A word on this clone: Additional DNA sequences in this sample encode the identical CDR3. The V gene is TRBV5-1, the J gene TRBJ2-3; D remains ambiguous. V dropped 0 bases and J dropped 0 bases, with 8 bases sitting between them. Looked up from germline, CDR1 is SGHRS and CDR2 is YFSETQ. The CDR3 is 15 amino acids. For the CDR3, the DNA is TGCGCCAGCAGCTTGGCCCGGCCCAGCACAGATACGCAGTATTTT. It encodes CASSLARPSTDTQYF.

Only one count was recorded for this clone. The chain has TRBV16 and TRBJ1-5, with TRBD1 as a possible D gene (6 bases). The CDR3 spans 18 residues. The ends were cut back, 1 base at V and 2 bases at J, with 18 bases in the middle. Germline loops: CDR1 KGHSY, CDR2 FQNENV. The CDR3 region has the DNA TGTGCCAGCAGCCAATTACGGGGTACGGCAGGGGGCAATCAGCCCCAGCATTTT. This encodes CASSQLRGTAGGNQPQHF.

The chain has TRBV19 and TRBJ2-7, with D possibly TRBD2 on 6 matching bases. Germline CDR1 and CDR2: LNHDA and SQIVND (reference sequence). V was clipped by 1 base and J by 13 bases, with 14 bases between them. CDR3 length equals 12 residues. The CDR3 region is CASSIVGGSQYF. The CDR3 DNA reads TGTGCCAGTAGTATAGTGGGAGGCTCTCAATACTTC.

This CDR3 is CASRTEGRYEQYF. The CDR3 nucleotides are TGTGCCAGCAGGACGGAGGGAAGGTACGAGCAGTACTTC. V and J are TRBV6-5 and TRBJ2-7, with a weak D call TRBD2 (6 bases). The CDR3 contains 13 residues. Germline V CDR1 and CDR2: MNHEY, SVGAGI. V shed 6 bases and J shed 4 bases, with 13 bases lying between them.

The genes are TRBV11-2 and TRBJ1-6; maybe TRBD1 (6 bases). Trimming stripped 6 bases from V and 8 bases from J, with 23 bases between. CDR1 is SGHAT, CDR2 FQNNGV, per germline. The CDR3 is 17 amino acids. CDR3 in DNA: TGTGCCAGCAGATCCTACCTGGGGGCGCCCGCTCATTCACCCCTCCACTTT. It specifies CASRSYLGAPAHSPLHF.

The chain employs TRBV7-3 and TRBJ1-1; no definite D call. The germline CDR1 and CDR2 sequences are SGHTA and FQGTGA. V was cut by 5 bases and J by 0 bases, with 7 bases left in between. This CDR3 comprises 13 residues. The CDR3 spells CASSPYLNTEAFF. CDR3 coding DNA: TGTGCCAGCAGCCCGTATCTGAACACTGAAGCTTTCTTT.

The chain has TRBV5-1 and TRBJ2-5, with a tentative D call TRBD2 (6 bases). The CDR3 runs 13 residues. V gave up 4 bases and J gave up 2 bases, with 9 bases separating them. The germline V gene encodes CDR1 SGHRS and CDR2 YFSETQ. The CDR3 sequence: CASSGRRQETQYF. CDR3 in DNA: TGCGCCAGCAGCGGGAGGAGACAAGAGACCCAGTACTTC.

This clone has just a few counts. The CDR3 sequence: CASSLLGEVYYGYTF. CDR3 coding DNA: TGCGCCAGCAGCCTCTTAGGTGAGGTCTACTATGGCTACACCTTC. The rearrangement links TRBV5-1 to TRBJ1-2; D call uncertain. V lost 4 bases, J lost 3 bases, and 16 bases lay in between. The germline gives CDR1 SGHRS, CDR2 YFSETQ. The CDR3 contains 15 residues.

In this sample, this clone turned up once. V gene TRBV7-3 combines with J gene TRBJ2-1; maybe TRBD2 (5 bases). The CDR3 has 15 residues. Per germline, CDR1 SGHTA and CDR2 FQGTGA. The V end was cut by 8 bases, the J end by 0 bases, with 14 bases between. CDR3 sequence (DNA): TGTGCCAGCGCGCTAGCAGGTAGCTCCTACAATGAGCAGTTCTTC. This translates into CASALAGSSYNEQFF.

The chain combines TRBV15 with TRBJ1-5; D gene ambiguous. Trimming took off 5 bases at V and 7 bases at J, with 18 bases between the two ends. The CDR3 runs to 15 residues. Germline V gene sequence: CDR1 LNHNV, CDR2 YYDKDF (reference sequence). The CDR3 spells CATSADRIRNQPQHF. For the CDR3, the DNA is TGTGCCACCAGCGCGGACCGGATTAGAAACCAGCCCCAGCATTTT.

Details on this clone: Other DNA sequences in the sample encode the same CDR3. The rearrangement uses TRBV6-5 and TRBJ2-7; no clear D gene. This CDR3 is built from 14 residues. V was cut by 0 bases and J by 0 bases, with 6 bases left in between. Germline lookup yields CDR1 MNHEY and CDR2 SVGAGI. The CDR3 bases are TGTGCCAGCAGTTACTCAGGAAACTCCTACGAGCAGTACTTC. Protein sequence: CASSYSGNSYEQYF.

CDR3: CASSESWTGELFF. For the CDR3, the DNA is TGTGCCAGCAGTGAATCGTGGACCGGGGAGCTGTTTTTT. This chain connects TRBV2 to TRBJ2-2; D is ambiguous. Trimming shortened V by 2 bases and J by 5 bases, and 6 bases separated the two germline ends. Looked up from germline, CDR1 is SNHLY and CDR2 is FYNNEI. The CDR3 length is 13 residues.

V is TRBV9 and J is TRBJ2-4, with 15 bases that match TRBD2. The CDR3 runs to 22 residues. From germline, CDR1 is SGDLS and CDR2 YYNGEE. V dropped 2 bases and J dropped 0; count of bases not matched to a gene: 15. This CDR3 is CASSVRTSGGALTSIAKNIQYF. DNA of the CDR3: TGTGCCAGCAGCGTGAGGACTAGCGGGGGGGCCCTCACCTCCATAGCCAAAAACATTCAGTACTTC.

The chain couples TRBV19 to TRBJ2-5, with D possibly TRBD2 on 6 matching bases. The CDR3 consists of 15 residues. The germline V gene encodes CDR1 LNHDA and CDR2 SQIVND (reference sequence). V was trimmed by 5 bases and J by 0 bases, leaving 13 bases between them. This chain's CDR3 is CASSFASAHQETQYF. In nucleotides, the CDR3 is TGTGCCAGTAGTTTCGCTAGCGCTCACCAAGAGACCCAGTACTTC.

In this sample, this clone turned up once. The rearrangement links TRBV5-1 to TRBJ2-7, with D perhaps matching TRBD2 (5 bases). Trimming pared 2 bases from V and 0 bases from J, leaving 12 bases between. Per the germline V gene, CDR1 is SGHRS and CDR2 is YFSETQ. The CDR3 has 15 amino acids. CDR3 amino acids: CASSFDPGYSYEQYF. The CDR3 nucleotides read TGCGCCAGCAGCTTCGACCCGGGATACTCCTACGAGCAGTACTTC.

The chain links TRBV30 to TRBJ1-2, with D possibly matching TRBD1 (5 bases). This CDR3 comprises 13 residues. Between the trimmed V and J ends, which lost 4 bases and 3 bases, there was a span of 12 bases. Germline CDR1 GTSNPN, CDR2 SVGIG (reference sequence). The CDR3 loop reads CAWKRGTDYGYTF. The CDR3 DNA reads TGTGCCTGGAAAAGAGGGACGGACTATGGCTACACCTTC.

V gene TRBV11-2 combines with J gene TRBJ2-7, with TRBD1 identical over 8 bases. CDR1 is SGHAT and CDR2 is FQNNGV in the germline V gene. The CDR3 length is 14 residues. Unmatched junction bases numbered 5, after V lost 3 bases and J lost 4 bases. The CDR3 coding sequence is TGTGCCAGCAGCTTGGCTACAGGGGGTTACGAGCAGTACTTC. Translated: CASSLATGGYEQYF.

The V call is TRBV5-1, the J call TRBJ2-7; 11 positions agree with TRBD2. In germline, CDR1 is SGHRS, CDR2 YFSETQ. V was clipped by 4 bases and J by 2 bases; unmatched bases: 5. CDR3 size: 15 residues. The CDR3 coding sequence is TGCGCCAGCAGCCCACTGGGACTAGCGGCCTACGAGCAGTACTTC. Encoded protein: CASSPLGLAAYEQYF.